The present T cell receptor (beta chain) was sequenced within a study of cytomegalovirus exposure and HLA in healthy donors. The study's findings and limits: TCR beta chain V- and J-gene trimming was linked, in a later analysis, to a missense variant in DCLRE1C. It is likely that the observed cluster of highly shared sequence variants was a sequencing artifact.

The CDR3 covers 15 residues. The V gene's germline CDR1 is SGHDT and CDR2 YYEEEE. Losses at the gene ends were 3 bases for V and 6 bases for J; bases not matched to a gene: 9. A note on this clone: Antigen: not known.

The PCR had 60 Vbeta and 13 Jbeta primers. Profiled with immunoSEQ multiplex PCR; TCRdb holds only in-frame clones, not every one. There are a few hundred thousand clones in the sample; 65% to 85% occur only once, and 2.9% lies in the top ten. Material: PBMCs. The J gene is TRBJ2-1, the V gene TRBV5-6; 7 bases map to TRBD1. This receptor was identified in a young man in good health and CMV-seronegative. The CDR3 region has the DNA TGTGCCAGCAGCTCGATACGACAGGGTGGCAATGAGCAGTTCTTC. Translating it yields CASSSIRQGGNEQFF.